This TCR beta chain was sequenced for a study of long-term antiretroviral therapy in people with HIV. Study-wide points: CDR3 length ranges were narrower in HIV repertoires than in controls.

Assay version v3.0 of immunoSEQ was used, and it was run at survey level. Sequencing was performed with immunoSEQ multiplex PCR; in TCRdb, only in-frame clones are kept and a portion is missing. The profile covers about 39,000 clones, with roughly 80% appearing a single time and approximately 6.2% taken by the ten largest. This clone was picked up one time. Antigen unknown. Trimming removed 0 bases at V and 3 bases at J, with 7 bases between. From germline, CDR1 is SGDLS and CDR2 YYNGEE. The CDR3 has 13 amino acids. Each HIV-infected participant was given treatment in the United States. The V and J genes are TRBV9 and TRBJ2-7, with D uncertain. This specimen was unsorted PBMCs, taken 0.6 years after starting antiretroviral therapy. The TCR sequence derives from a man aged 18 to 30 with HIV. The CDR3: CASSVGLDYEQYF. DNA for the CDR3: TGTGCCAGCAGCGTAGGGTTAGACTACGAGCAGTACTTC.